The 15 T cell receptor beta chains in this list originate from one sample, sequenced in a study of PD-1 blockade in classical Hodgkin lymphoma. Every patient had relapsed following autologous stem cell transplantation, and cohorts differed in brentuximab vedotin exposure. Clones were read by immunoSEQ multiplex PCR, and TCRdb kept only the in-frame ones, dropping some. Of just over 35,000 clones in the sample, 69% were seen once. This material consisted of peripheral blood mononuclear cells (PBMCs), taken before the second cycle of nivolumab. The receptors were gathered from a human donor with classical Hodgkin lymphoma.

This clone is classed as medium-sized. The chain joins TRBV6-4 to TRBJ2-7; D tentatively fits TRBD1 or TRBD2 (5 bases each). The CDR3 extends over 13 amino acids. Germline loops: CDR1 MRHNA, CDR2 SNTAGT. Trimming cost V 6 bases and J 0 bases, with 9 bases left between them. The CDR3 spells CASSEGTSYEQYF. CDR3 in DNA: TGTGCCAGCAGCGAGGGGACCTCCTACGAGCAGTACTTC.

The chain links TRBV6-6 to TRBJ1-3; D unresolved. Trimming removed 7 bases from V and 0 bases from J, with 13 bases in between. The CDR3 consists of 15 residues. Germline V CDR1 and CDR2: MNHNY, SVGAGI (reference sequence). CDR3 region: CASTDLLNSGNTIYF. The CDR3 DNA is TGTGCCAGCACCGACCTCCTGAACTCTGGAAACACCATATATTTT.

This sequence joins TRBV28 and TRBJ1-5, with unresolved D. Germline CDR1 reads MDHEN; CDR2 reads SYDVKM. With 3 bases removed from V and 1 base from J, the gap between germline ends came to 13 bases. CDR3 length equals 16 residues. The DNA of the CDR3 is TGTGCCAGCAGTTTCGCGGGGATTCTAAGCAATCAGCCCCAGCATTTT. It encodes CASSFAGILSNQPQHF.

The gene calls are TRBV9 and TRBJ2-3, with TRBD2 identical over 8 bases. This CDR3 region has 15 residues. Germline V gene lookup returns CDR1 SGDLS and CDR2 YYNGEE. J was trimmed by 4 bases and V by 2 bases; bases with no gene match: 6. The CDR3 region is CASSVFGLAADTQYF. CDR3 bases: TGTGCCAGCAGCGTCTTCGGACTAGCTGCAGATACGCAGTATTTT.

The genes are TRBV10-3 and TRBJ2-1; 11 bases match TRBD2. The germline V gene has CDR1 ENHRY and CDR2 SYGVKD. After removal of 0 bases from V and 5 bases from J, the junction contained 0 bases not matched to a gene. This CDR3 is built from 15 residues. The CDR3 nucleotides are TGTGCCATCAGTGAGTCACTAGCGGGGGACAATGAGCAGTTCTTC. It encodes CAISESLAGDNEQFF.

The rearrangement joins TRBV7-2 to TRBJ2-7; a weak D match, TRBD2 (6 bases). Germline lookup yields CDR1 SGHTA and CDR2 FQGNSA. The CDR3 is made up of 15 amino acids. The germline V and J ends were trimmed by 5 bases and 0 bases, with 14 bases remaining between them. CDR3 DNA sequence: TGTGCCAGCAGCGCGGGACCCGTGAGCTCCTACGAGCAGTACTTC. Encoded protein: CASSAGPVSSYEQYF.

The chain carries TRBV6-1 and TRBJ1-2; no clear D. Germline V lookup: CDR1 MNHNS, CDR2 SASEGT. The CDR3 is made up of 12 amino acids. V lost 8 bases and J lost 3, with 10 bases in between. Written as DNA, the CDR3 is TGTGCCAGCGGGGAGGTCTACTATGGCTACACCTTC. Amino acid sequence: CASGEVYYGYTF.

Notes on this clone: Other DNA sequences in this sample translate to the same CDR3. The chain combines TRBV18 with TRBJ1-3; D ambiguous. The CDR3 is made up of 15 amino acids. The germline V and J ends were trimmed by 3 bases and 0 bases, with 9 bases remaining between them. Germline CDR1 reads KGHSH; CDR2 reads LQKENI. This CDR3 reads CASSPGPGSGNTIYF. CDR3 sequence (DNA): TGTGCCAGCTCACCTGGTCCAGGCTCTGGAAACACCATATATTTT. Supplemented by reference TRBV18 and TRBJ1-3, the full variable domain reads NAGVMQNPRHLVRRRGQEARLRCSPMKGHSHVYWYRQLPEEGLKFMVYLQKENIIDESGMPKERFSAEFPKEGPSILRIQQVVRGDSAAYFCASSPGPGSGNTIYFGEGSWLTVV.

The rearrangement joins TRBV9 to TRBJ1-3; 9 bases are a match to TRBD1. This CDR3 has 16 residues. The trim removed 3 bases at V and 3 bases at J, leaving 7 bases unmatched. Germline V CDR1 and CDR2: SGDLS, YYNGEE. This chain's CDR3 is CASSERTGVVGNTIYF. The CDR3 nucleotides read TGTGCCAGCAGCGAACGGACAGGGGTGGTTGGAAACACCATATATTTT.

This clone has a single count. The chain joins TRBV30 to TRBJ1-3; D is unresolved. The V gene's germline CDR1 is GTSNPN and CDR2 SVGIG (reference sequence). CDR3 length equals 15 residues. Trimming stripped 2 bases from V and 0 bases from J, with 11 bases between. CDR3 bases: TGTGCCTGGAGTCGCCTACAGAACTCTGGAAACACCATATATTTT. Translated, it gives CAWSRLQNSGNTIYF.

Concerning this clone: The sample carries other DNA sequences with the same CDR3. V is TRBV18 and J is TRBJ1-2; 7 positions match TRBD1. In germline, CDR1 is KGHSH, CDR2 LQKENI. The CDR3 has 14 residues. J lost 2 bases, V lost 3 bases, and 3 bases had no gene match. The CDR3 protein is CASSPGTANYGYTF. CDR3 nucleotides: TGTGCCAGCTCACCCGGGACAGCCAACTATGGCTACACCTTC.

The count of this clone is one. The gene calls are TRBV7-2 and TRBJ2-5, with 8 bases matching TRBD2. CDR1 is SGHTA, CDR2 FQGNSA, per germline. The length of the CDR3 is 15 residues. V shed 0 bases, J shed 8 bases, and the junction held 8 bases outside the gene matches. The CDR3 bases are TGTGCCAGCAGCTTAGCCGTCGGGGGGGCCCCCACCCAGTACTTC. Its protein is CASSLAVGGAPTQYF. The full variable domain, completed using reference TRBV7-2 and TRBJ2-5, is GAGVSQSPSNKVTEKGKDVELRCDPISGHTALYWYRQSLGQGLEFLIYFQGNSAPDKSGLPSDRFSAERTGGSVSTLTIQRTQQEDSAVYLCASSLAVGGAPTQYFGPGTRLLVL.

The V call is TRBV15, the J call TRBJ1-5; D unresolved. The V gene's germline CDR1 is LNHNV and CDR2 YYDKDF (reference sequence). The V and J ends lost 3 bases and 2 bases respectively, with 14 bases between them. CDR3 length equals 16 residues. Here the CDR3 reads CATSRGMGEGNQPQHF. CDR3 coding DNA: TGTGCCACCAGCAGGGGGATGGGTGAGGGCAATCAGCCCCAGCATTTT.

The chain uses TRBV5-1 and TRBJ2-5, with a tentative D call TRBD2 (5 bases). The V end was cut by 5 bases, the J end by 7 bases, with 18 bases between. Germline V lookup: CDR1 SGHRS, CDR2 YFSETQ. This CDR3 has 14 amino acids. This chain's CDR3 is CASRPDGGTATQYF. Here the CDR3 DNA reads TGCGCCAGCAGGCCGGATGGAGGCACCGCGACCCAGTACTTC.

The J gene is TRBJ2-1, the V gene TRBV2; D call uncertain. Germline loops: CDR1 SNHLY, CDR2 FYNNEI. This CDR3 has 13 amino acids. V was trimmed by 4 bases and J by 2 bases, leaving 6 bases between them. DNA of the CDR3: TGTGCCAGCAGTGCAGTTACCTACAATGAGCAGTTCTTC. Protein: CASSAVTYNEQFF.